This TCR beta chain stems from a study of blood T cell repertoires in COVID-19. The CDR3 is 14 amino acids. Germline V gene data show CDR1 as SNHLY and CDR2 as FYNNEI. V was clipped by 3 bases and J by 7 bases; unmatched bases: 4. This clone was observed a handful of times. The data were produced by immunoSEQ multiplex PCR, yet TCRdb's version contains in-frame clones alone and is incomplete. The data hold tens of thousands of clones, with roughly four fifths observed a single time. The receptor was derived from a woman aged 60-75 years with acute or convalescent COVID-19. Source material: peripheral blood. This chain links TRBV2 with TRBJ1-4; 8 bases map to TRBD1. The CDR3 loop is CASSDRTGREKLFF. The DNA of the CDR3 is TGTGCCAGCAGTGATCGGACAGGGCGTGAAAAACTGTTTTTT.